The 13 T cell receptor beta chains below all came from one sample that was sequenced in a study of blood T cells in healthy people across ages (dated by TCRdb to about 2015). Libraries were built with 5' RACE. TCRdb lists the instrument as Illumina HiSeq 2500. The second PCR ran for roughly 6 to 11 cycles and used a J-beta primer mix along with a sample-barcoded 5' primer. TCRdb's own reprocessing of the public reads used fastp at Q25 and MiXCR and kept productive beta chains. Entries are consolidated by CDR3 protein sequence, retaining the most common genes and DNA. The sample records hundreds of thousands of distinct CDR3 sequences, approximately 30% of which are singletons. The ten largest clones add up to approximately 15% of the sample. Specimen: blood. The receptors derive from a woman of 80 years or more in good health.

The chain has TRBV20-1 and TRBJ1-1, with 10 bases identical to TRBD1. Losses at the gene ends were 5 bases for V and 6 bases for J; bases not matched to a gene: 6. This CDR3 has 13 amino acids. Germline CDR1 reads DFQATT; CDR2 reads SNEGSKA (reference sequence). In nucleotides, the CDR3 is TGCAGTGCTGACCGGGACAGGGGATCTGAAGCTTTCTTT. As protein: CSADRDRGSEAFF.

Only a few counts were recorded for this clonotype. The chain links TRBV30 to TRBJ2-2; 8 nucleotides align to TRBD1. The CDR3 extends over 14 amino acids. V lost 1 base and J lost 7; bases outside the gene matches: 5. Germline-derived CDR1 and CDR2 are GTSNPN and SVGIG (reference sequence). In DNA form, the CDR3 reads TGTGCCTGGAGTGCTCTACAGGGGGACGGGGAGCTGTTTTTT. It translates to CAWSALQGDGELFF.

The J gene is TRBJ1-5, the V gene TRBV28, with 8 bases that match TRBD1. The germline V gene has CDR1 MDHEN and CDR2 SYDVKM. The CDR3 extends over 15 amino acids. V was clipped by 3 bases and J by 11 bases; unmatched bases: 12. This chain's CDR3 is CASSLLRTGHLSQHF. As DNA, the CDR3 is TGTGCCAGCAGTTTGCTTAGGACAGGGCACTTGTCCCAGCATTTT.

This clonotype was counted many times. The gene calls are TRBV20-1 and TRBJ2-3; TRBD1 might be the D (7 bases). The CDR3 has 14 amino acids. CDR1 is DFQATT, CDR2 SNEGSKA, per germline (reference sequence). Trimming took off 4 bases at V and 5 bases at J, with 16 bases between the two ends. This CDR3 is CSATRGGGGDTQYF. Here the CDR3 DNA reads TGCAGTGCTACCCGTGGAGGGGGCGGAGATACGCAGTATTTT.

There are many counts of this clonotype. This rearrangement joins TRBV20-1 to TRBJ1-6; the D is unclear. The CDR3 contains 16 residues. Per the germline V gene, CDR1 is DFQATT and CDR2 is SNEGSKA (reference sequence). Trimming pared 0 bases from V and 5 bases from J, leaving 14 bases between. CDR3 loop: CSARDLLNGHNSPLHF. The CDR3 nucleotides are TGCAGTGCTAGAGACCTTCTCAATGGGCATAATTCACCCCTCCACTTT.

This clonotype has just a few counts. V usage is TRBV19 and J usage is TRBJ2-3; D perhaps matches TRBD1 (5 bases). Germline V gene data show CDR1 as LNHDA and CDR2 as SQIVND (reference sequence). V lost 0 bases, J lost 4 bases, and 11 bases lay in between. The CDR3 contains 15 residues. In nucleotides, the CDR3 is TGTGCCAGTAGTATAGACCCCAGGGTCCCAGATACGCAGTATTTT. Residues: CASSIDPRVPDTQYF.

The chain uses TRBV9 and TRBJ1-1; D gene ambiguous. Germline loops: CDR1 SGDLS, CDR2 YYNGEE. This CDR3 spans 17 amino acids. Trimming left V 1 base short and J 1 base short, with 17 bases between. The CDR3 DNA reads as TGTGCCAGCAGCGTAAGTATGTCGCCAGGAGGGAACACTGAAGCTTTCTTT. It is translated as CASSVSMSPGGNTEAFF.

About this clonotype itself: One junction end does not reproduce the germline sequence, and a read error may be involved. The chain uses TRBV7-2 and TRBJ1-1; maybe TRBD1 (6 bases). Germline V gene sequence: CDR1 SGHTA, CDR2 FQGNSA. The CDR3 is 15 residues long. The CDR3 nucleotides read TGTGCCAGCAGCTTATCTACAGGGCATCGCACTGAAGTTTTCTTT. Translating gives CASSLSTGHRTEVFF.

This clonotype has at least ten counts. The chain couples TRBV5-6 to TRBJ1-2; 10 bases align to TRBD1. This CDR3 is built from 15 residues. CDR1 and CDR2 from the germline V gene are SGHDT and YYEEEE. V shed 2 bases and J 7 bases; nucleotides not matched to a gene: 8. CDR3 loop: CASSLRQGARSGYTF. The CDR3 DNA sequence: TGTGCCAGCAGCTTACGACAGGGGGCAAGGAGTGGCTACACCTTC.

This clonotype was observed at least ten times. The V call is TRBV12-3 or TRBV12-4, the J call TRBJ1-2; the match to TRBD1 covers 8 bases. J lost 7 bases, V lost 6 bases, and 10 bases had no gene match. This CDR3 is built from 14 residues. The CDR3 is CASSSGGAVGGYTF. DNA for the CDR3: TGTGCCAGCAGCTCAGGGGGCGCGGTGGGTGGCTACACCTTC.

V and J are TRBV9 and TRBJ1-2; D might be TRBD1 (6 bases). There are 14 residues in the CDR3. Germline V gene sequence: CDR1 SGDLS, CDR2 YYNGEE. Deletions cut 6 bases from V and 7 bases from J, with 19 bases between. The CDR3 loop is CASNASGRGGGYTF. The CDR3 nucleotides are TGTGCCAGCAACGCCTCAGGCAGGGGAGGTGGCTACACCTTC.

This sequence joins TRBV7-2 and TRBJ1-5, with 7 bases identical to TRBD1. CDR1 is SGHTA, CDR2 FQGNSA, per germline. The CDR3 is made up of 16 amino acids. With V trimmed by 1 base and J by 4 bases, 7 bases remained unmatched. CDR3 amino acids: CASSLDNRGGNQPQHF. The CDR3 nucleotides read TGTGCCAGCAGCTTAGATAACAGGGGAGGGAATCAGCCCCAGCATTTT.

Ten or more counts support this clonotype. The chain has TRBV11-2 and TRBJ2-1; D possibly corresponds to TRBD2 (7 bases). The CDR3 length is 16 residues. Per germline, CDR1 SGHAT and CDR2 FQNNGV. The V end was cut by 1 base, the J end by 9 bases, with 19 bases between. This chain's CDR3 is CASSLVVGGALSEQFF. CDR3 nucleotides: TGTGCCAGCAGCTTAGTCGTGGGGGGGGCTCTCTCTGAGCAGTTCTTC.